A single sample is the source of the 5 T cell receptor beta chains below, sequenced in a study of blood T cells in healthy people across ages. A second PCR of roughly 7 to 11 cycles used a sample-barcoded 5' primer and a J-beta primer mix. Using its own MiXCR run on the 5' RACE reads, TCRdb lists one record per CDR3 protein. The top ten clones hold over 15% of a sample with 790,000 or so distinct CDR3 sequences, around 50% of them seen once. Sequencing input: blood. The origin of the receptors is an elderly man in good health.

This clonotype was recorded many times. The chain uses TRBV29-1 and TRBJ2-1; 9 nucleotides match TRBD2. The germline V gene has CDR1 SQVTM and CDR2 ANQGSEA. The CDR3 consists of 14 residues. V lost 8 bases and J lost 8; bases outside the gene matches: 13. CDR3 sequence: CSSRTSENSHEQFF. In DNA, the CDR3 is TGCAGCTCCCGGACTAGCGAGAACTCCCATGAGCAGTTCTTC.

The gene calls are TRBV9 and TRBJ2-7, with 7 bases matching TRBD2. The CDR3 loop spans 12 amino acids. Germline V CDR1 and CDR2: SGDLS, YYNGEE. After removal of 3 bases from V and 9 bases from J, the junction contained 6 bases not matched to a gene. The DNA of the CDR3 is TGTGCCAGCAGCGGGGAGGGAGACGTGCAGTACTTC. This translates into CASSGEGDVQYF.

The J gene is TRBJ1-1, the V gene TRBV5-6, with D hard to call. The germline CDR1 and CDR2 sequences are SGHDT and YYEEEE. The V end was cut by 0 bases, the J end by 0 bases, with 12 bases between. The CDR3 contains 16 residues. CDR3 bases: TGTGCCAGCAGCTTGGGGAGAGACCTAATGAACACTGAAGCTTTCTTT. This translates into CASSLGRDLMNTEAFF.

A few counts support this clonotype. The chain is built from TRBV20-1 and TRBJ1-5; D is ambiguous. Trimming removed 1 base from V and 7 bases from J, with 11 bases in between. Germline CDR1 reads DFQATT; CDR2 reads SNEGSKA (reference sequence). The length of the CDR3 is 13 residues. The CDR3 loop is CSARVGWEQPQHF. DNA for the CDR3: TGCAGTGCTAGAGTTGGGTGGGAGCAGCCCCAGCATTTT.

V and J are TRBV7-2 and TRBJ2-5, with D possibly being TRBD1 or TRBD2 (5 bases each). Looked up from germline, CDR1 is SGHTA and CDR2 is FQGNSA. The CDR3 is made up of 14 amino acids. Between the trimmed V and J ends, which lost 5 bases and 13 bases, there was a span of 23 bases. DNA of the CDR3: TGTACCAGCAGCATATCAAGTCCAGGGAGCGTACTGTACTTC. As protein: CTSSISSPGSVLYF. The variable domain in full, completed from reference TRBV7-2 and TRBJ2-5, reads GAGVSQSPSNKVTEKGKDVELRCDPISGHTALYWYRQSLGQGLEFLIYFQGNSAPDKSGLPSDRFSAERTGGSVSTLTIQRTQQEDSAVYLCTSSISSPGSVLYFGPGTRLLVL.